The 21 T cell receptor beta chains below all came from one sample that was sequenced in a study of vaccination and CD4 T cells after COVID-19. These receptors' antigens are unknown. With the Oncomine TCR Beta short-read assay, DNA from cultured CD4+ T cells was sequenced. MiXCR, run by TCRdb on the PCR reads, gives a single entry per CDR3 protein. The sample shows 17,000 or so distinct CDR3 sequences, approximately 50% of them seen only once. Noted time point: late sampling 161 to 241 days after vaccination in three convalescent patients. The sample's treatment: approximately 9-day PBMC culture with coronavirus spike peptide pools or control peptides (ViraFEST assay). Source: CD4+ T cells from blood, cultured in vitro, taken about 7 months after SARS-CoV-2 vaccination. These receptor sequences come from a human donor who had recovered from COVID-19.

The chain joins TRBV7-9 to TRBJ2-5; TRBD2 matches 9 bases. The V and J ends lost 0 bases and 5 bases, in that order; junction bases with no gene match: 7. Germline values: CDR1 SEHNR, CDR2 FQNEAQ (reference sequence). CDR3 length: 16 residues. The CDR3 here is CASSLAMRGGGETQYF. CDR3 nucleotide sequence: TGTGCCAGCAGCTTAGCGATGCGGGGGGGCGGGGAGACCCAGTACTTC.

The V call is TRBV7-8, the J call TRBJ1-5; D unresolved. The CDR3 extends over 12 amino acids. Germline CDR1 and CDR2: SGHVS and FQNEAQ. Deletions cut 3 bases from V and 3 bases from J, with 3 bases between. The CDR3 loop reads CASSLNNQPQHF. The DNA of the CDR3 is TGTGCCAGCAGCTTGAACAATCAGCCCCAGCATTTT.

Note on this clonotype: The germline gene is not matched at one end of the junction; a read error may be the cause. The chain uses TRBV7-9 and TRBJ2-3, with 7 bases aligning to TRBD1. Per the germline V gene, CDR1 is SEHNR and CDR2 is FQNEAQ (reference sequence). The CDR3 is made up of 15 amino acids. CDR3 nucleotide sequence: TGTGCCAGCAGCTTAGCAAGGGGGCGCACAAATACGCAGTATTTT. Its translation is CASSLARGRTNTQYF.

This clonotype was observed a handful of times. The rearrangement uses TRBV7-2 and TRBJ2-3; tentatively, D is TRBD1 (6 bases). Deletions cut 7 bases from V and 0 bases from J, with 17 bases between. Germline assignment: CDR1 SGHTA and CDR2 FQGNSA. This CDR3 spans 16 amino acids. CDR3 DNA sequence: TGTGCCAGCACCCATTCGGGGACACCTAGCACAGATACGCAGTATTTT. Translated: CASTHSGTPSTDTQYF.

This clonotype was counted only a few times. This chain connects TRBV20-1 to TRBJ2-5, with 10 bases identical to TRBD2. The CDR3 consists of 16 residues. In germline, CDR1 is DFQATT, CDR2 SNEGSKA (reference sequence). The ends lost 5 bases at V and 2 bases at J; junction bases unmatched: 11. CDR3 DNA: TGCAGTGCTGACCGGGCTAGCGGGAGCTGGCAAGAGACCCAGTACTTC. Translating gives CSADRASGSWQETQYF.

The chain uses TRBV24-1 and TRBJ2-7; D is ambiguous. Trimming left V 5 bases short and J 2 bases short, with 9 bases between. The germline gives CDR1 KGHDR, CDR2 SFDVKD. The CDR3 length is 13 residues. The CDR3 DNA is TGTGCCACCAGTGTCGAAGGGACCTACGAGCAGTACTTC. Residues: CATSVEGTYEQYF.

A few counts support this clonotype. V usage is TRBV6-1 and J usage is TRBJ2-5; no clear D gene. Germline loops: CDR1 MNHNS, CDR2 SASEGT. V was trimmed by 5 bases and J by 4 bases, leaving 17 bases between them. The CDR3 extends over 15 amino acids. CDR3 protein: CASSRDPLSVETQYF. CDR3 sequence (DNA): TGTGCCAGCAGTCGCGACCCCCTTTCCGTAGAGACCCAGTACTTC.

The CDR3 is CASRVGSGANVLTF. CDR3 nucleotides: TGTGCCAGCAGAGTCGGTTCTGGGGCCAACGTCCTGACTTTC. The chain is built from TRBV6-1 and TRBJ2-6; D call uncertain. The ends were cut back, 6 bases at V and 1 base at J, with 7 bases in the middle. The CDR3 totals 14 residues. Germline V CDR1 and CDR2: MNHNS, SASEGT.

This clonotype counts as medium-sized. CDR3 loop: CASSLDVGGSHTQYF. The CDR3 region has the DNA TGTGCCAGCAGCTTAGATGTTGGCGGGAGTCATACGCAGTATTTT. This chain links TRBV7-6 with TRBJ2-3; 7 bases are shared with TRBD2. CDR3 length equals 15 residues. Germline values: CDR1 SGHVS, CDR2 FNYEAQ. V lost 1 base to trimming and J lost 7 bases; unmatched junction nucleotides: 8.

This sequence joins TRBV6-1 and TRBJ1-5; 10 nucleotides match TRBD1. Germline values: CDR1 MNHNS, CDR2 SASEGT. The CDR3 is made up of 15 amino acids. The junction had 1 base not matched to a gene; V was cut back by 3 bases and J by 2 bases. The CDR3 loop reads CASSEGTGGNQPQHF. The CDR3 region has the DNA TGTGCCAGCAGTGAGGGGACAGGGGGCAATCAGCCCCAGCATTTT.

The chain carries TRBV7-3 and TRBJ1-2; weak D call: TRBD1 (5 bases). CDR1 and CDR2 (germline): SGHTA, FQGTGA. Deletions cut 5 bases from V and 4 bases from J, with 17 bases between. The CDR3 extends over 15 amino acids. Here the CDR3 reads CASSPGPAGTYGYTF. The DNA for the CDR3 is TGTGCCAGCAGCCCAGGCCCGGCAGGGACCTATGGCTACACCTTC.

V gene TRBV20-1 combines with J gene TRBJ2-7; 11 nucleotides line up with TRBD2. CDR1 DFQATT and CDR2 SNEGSKA come from the germline V gene (reference sequence). With 2 bases clipped from V and 6 bases from J, the junction kept 9 bases outside the gene matches. This CDR3 contains 15 residues. The chain's CDR3 is CSARQPGLAASEQYF. The DNA of the CDR3 is TGCAGTGCTAGACAACCGGGACTAGCGGCTTCCGAGCAGTACTTC.

This clonotype was recorded a few times. The chain is built from TRBV7-2 and TRBJ2-5; 16 positions agree with TRBD2. V lost 2 bases to trimming and J lost 2 bases; unmatched junction nucleotides: 5. Germline CDR1 SGHTA, CDR2 FQGNSA. CDR3 length equals 18 residues. As DNA, the CDR3 is TGTGCCAGCAGCTTATGGGGACTAGCGGGGGGGCAACAAGAGACCCAGTACTTC. This translates into CASSLWGLAGGQQETQYF.

This clonotype was counted between two and nine times. The V gene is TRBV6-1, the J gene TRBJ1-2; D not certain. The CDR3 totals 13 residues. Germline CDR1 and CDR2: MNHNS and SASEGT. The V end lost 6 bases, the J end lost 4 bases, and 12 bases lay between the germline ends. The CDR3 reads CASSLDASYGYTF. CDR3 DNA: TGTGCCAGCAGCTTGGACGCCTCCTATGGCTACACCTTC.

The genes are TRBV5-6 and TRBJ2-5; D gene ambiguous. V lost 1 base, J lost 2 bases, and 6 bases lay in between. The CDR3 totals 13 residues. Germline V lookup: CDR1 SGHDT, CDR2 YYEEEE. CDR3: CASSLKGQETQYF. In nucleotides, the CDR3 is TGTGCCAGCAGCTTGAAGGGACAAGAGACCCAGTACTTC. The full variable domain, with the rest looked up from reference TRBV5-6 and TRBJ2-5, is DAGVTQSPTHLIKTRGQQVTLRCSPKSGHDTVSWYQQALGQGPQFIFQYYEEEERQRGNFPDRFSGHQFPNYSSELNVNALLLGDSALYLCASSLKGQETQYFGPGTRLLVL.

The chain couples TRBV12-3 or TRBV12-4 to TRBJ2-1; D is perhaps TRBD2 (5 bases). This CDR3 spans 13 amino acids. Trimming removed 4 bases at V and 4 bases at J, with 8 bases between. CDR3 nucleotides: TGTGCCAGCAGTTCGTCGGGGTACAATGAGCAGTTCTTC. Its protein is CASSSSGYNEQFF.

The chain combines TRBV5-4 with TRBJ1-2; D not resolved. CDR3 length: 16 residues. The V end was cut by 0 bases, the J end by 3 bases, with 15 bases between. Germline-derived CDR1 and CDR2 are SGHNT and YYREEE (reference sequence). The CDR3 region is CASSLDLGRSDYGYTF. In nucleotides, the CDR3 is TGTGCCAGCAGCTTGGATCTCGGAAGAAGCGACTATGGCTACACCTTC.

This clonotype was seen more than once but under ten times. CDR3 in amino acids: CASSRDHFYGYTF. CDR3 DNA sequence: TGTGCCAGCAGCCGGGACCACTTCTATGGCTACACCTTC. The V call is TRBV7-3, the J call TRBJ1-2, with D maybe TRBD1 (5 bases). The ends were cut back, 5 bases at V and 4 bases at J, with 11 bases in the middle. This CDR3 has 13 amino acids. The germline V gene has CDR1 SGHTA and CDR2 FQGTGA.

The CDR3 region is CATSRDIAARTSYGYTF. CDR3 DNA sequence: TGTGCCACCAGCAGAGATATCGCGGCCAGGACCTCCTATGGCTACACCTTC. V and J are TRBV15 and TRBJ1-2; D ambiguous. CDR3 size: 17 residues. Trimming removed 0 bases from V and 4 bases from J, with 18 bases in between. CDR1 is LNHNV and CDR2 is YYDKDF in the germline V gene (reference sequence).

This clonotype appeared a few times. The chain carries TRBV7-2 and TRBJ2-5; no clear D. V lost 0 bases to trimming and J lost 4 bases, with 6 bases between them. Germline V gives CDR1 SGHTA, CDR2 FQGNSA. The CDR3 covers 13 residues. DNA of the CDR3: TGTGCCAGCAGCTTAGCGAGTCGAGAGACCCAGTACTTC. Encoded protein: CASSLASRETQYF.

The chain recombines TRBV5-5 with TRBJ2-1; maybe TRBD1 (6 bases). V shed 3 bases and J shed 4 bases, with 14 bases lying between them. From germline, CDR1 is SGHKS and CDR2 YYEKEE (reference sequence). The CDR3 runs 15 residues. The CDR3 nucleotides are TGTGCCAGCAGCTCCCGACCAGACAGGTACAATGAGCAGTTCTTC. Amino acid sequence: CASSSRPDRYNEQFF.